This TCR beta chain derives from a study of shared clonotypes between healthy human individuals. Profiled with immunoSEQ multiplex PCR; TCRdb holds only in-frame clones, not every one. Of roughly 500,000 clones detected, about four fifths appear once; the ten largest clones hold over 10%. The germline gives CDR1 SGHRS, CDR2 YFSETQ. With 2 bases removed from V and 8 bases from J, the gap between germline ends came to 8 bases. This CDR3 comprises 12 residues. This TCR was sampled from a woman in her forties in good health. Some clones in this sample may be carry-over from other donors' samples. V usage is TRBV5-1 and J usage is TRBJ2-1; no clear D. Sequenced material: PBMCs. The CDR3 bases are TGCGCCAGCAGCTTTGGGCAGTATGAGCAGTTCTTC. Amino acids: CASSFGQYEQFF.